This T cell receptor beta chain comes out of a study of blood T cell repertoires in COVID-19. Study-wide background: Samples came from the United States, Italy and Spain, spanning acute and convalescent COVID-19.

V lost 4 bases and J lost 4; bases outside the gene matches: 9. There are 15 residues in the CDR3. The germline V gene encodes CDR1 SGHKS and CDR2 YYEKEE (reference sequence). As originally analysed: Using reference gene primer amplification, nucleated cell counts were estimated. TCRdb's copy holds only in-frame clones and misses some; the assay was immunoSEQ multiplex PCR. V, J and clone size are those of that table, while D and trimming were read from the DNA. Among 300,000 to 400,000 clones listed, 85% to 90% were seen once. J is TRBJ2-3 and V is TRBV5-5, with 7 nucleotides matching TRBD2. The sequence came from a human donor in a cohort sampled during active COVID-19. Sequencing was done on a sample of peripheral blood. The CDR3 reads CASSPWTGGPDTQYF. The CDR3 DNA sequence: TGTGCCAGCAGCCCGTGGACGGGGGGTCCAGATACGCAGTATTTT.